Given below is one T cell receptor (beta chain) in context. This clone has a handful of counts. Its target antigen remains unknown. No base quality information exists; no much larger clone differs at one position. The library was built by means of the immunoSEQ multiplex PCR assay. For the multiplex PCR, a mixture combining 60 forward primers for TCR Vbeta segments and 13 reverse primers for TCR Jbeta segments was used. The CDR3 region of rearranged TCR beta genes was amplified from genomic DNA with a multiplex PCR assay. On the Illumina HiSeq System, the amplified TCR beta libraries were sequenced as 87-base-pair reads. From the authors' description of their analysis: Across the 500 to 850 repertoires, a later analysis counted about 81 million unique TCR beta chains, some 11 million of which were shared by at least two donors. Raw reads were error-corrected and collapsed into unique sequences with a nearest-neighbor algorithm that merged closely related sequences to remove PCR and sequencing errors. CDR3 sequences were aligned to IMGT reference sequences to assign V, D and J gene segments. For a sequence to be retained, a match of at least six nucleotides to both a V gene segment and a J gene segment was required. A rearrangement was called productive if the CDR3 had no stop codons and remained in frame with V and J, and every other rearrangement was called non-productive. CDR3 was defined by IMGT convention, running from the second conserved V-encoded cysteine to the conserved J-encoded phenylalanine. The earlier analysis of 500 to 600 of the donors excluded sequences that lacked an unambiguous match to a single V gene segment. An earlier analysis of 500 to 700 of the donors classified V segments as functional when productive rearrangements were above 56.7% and as segregating when the standard deviation between donors was above 5%. A statistical classification framework was developed to diagnose cytomegalovirus status using the catalog of TCR beta chain sequences. In a later analysis, V and J genes were assigned by comparing TCR nucleotide sequences against IMGT/GENE-DB human TR gene sequences. A later analysis assigned CDR3 sequences and most-parsimonious VDJ recombination scenarios with the TCRdist pipeline. In a later analysis, each TCR beta chain was defined by its CDR3 amino acid sequence together with its V-gene family, and reads without a unique V-gene family were excluded. As a way to deal with suspected cross-contamination and a sequencing artifact, a later analysis dropped hundreds of nucleotide sequences that were highly shared and had low generation probability. For each public chain, a later analysis derived a clonal expansion index from normalized ranks of inferred template counts within each repertoire. In a later analysis, generation probabilities were computed with a VDJ recombination model fitted to out-of-frame rearrangements, and the resulting probabilities were checked against IGoR. In a later analysis, TCR-TCR, TCR-HLA and TCR-CMV co-occurrence was scored with hypergeometric tests, and a repertoire-size bias correction was applied to TCR pairs. In a later analysis, false discovery rates were estimated by permuting HLA or CMV assignments 20 times. In a later analysis, co-occurring TCRs were grouped using DBSCAN, with TCRdist sequence similarity added in when clustering inside HLA-allele-positive subsets. Repertoires with fewer than 30,000 or more than 120,000 public chains, plus five repertoires with anomalous nucleotide sharing, were excluded from co-occurrence clustering. In its TCRdb copy, this immuneACCESS table keeps in-frame sequences only and misses some clones. Where compared with another copy, unresolved V genes explain less than half of these, and the others have no known cause. The V and J calls and clone size were taken over from that table, and D and trimming were inferred from the DNA. In all, the sample holds 160,000 or so clones, and about three quarters of those were seen once. Around 3.1% of the sample comes from the top ten.

This specimen comes from a study of cytomegalovirus exposure and HLA in healthy donors (dated by TCRdb to the late 2010s). Study-wide context: An earlier analysis of about 560 of the donors reported under 300 Gb of sequence data and 95 million to 120 million unique TCR beta sequences obtained from about 170 million T cells. Roughly 320 gigabases of sequencing data and around 80 million unique TCR sequences made up an early release that covered around 640 HLA-typed donors. Among the approximately 400 genotyped donors, approximately 76% belonged to the genetic ancestry cluster associated with self-reported Caucasian donors. The study aimed to test whether cataloging public T cell receptors could reveal signatures of past pathogen exposure. The study used immunosequencing to profile the T cell repertoires of around 600 subjects and linked those repertoires to cytomegalovirus serostatus. A separate validation cohort of 100 to 150 different subjects was used in addition to the roughly 700-subject first cohort. High-throughput TCR immunosequencing, statistical association of individual TCRs with disease status, and machine learning were combined to predict cytomegalovirus infection status. A later analysis re-examined previously published TCR beta repertoires from 610 or so donors and added high-resolution HLA genotyping to investigate patterns of TCR occurrence. In the later analysis, no new phenotypic data were used to find candidate immune exposures; instead, reliance was placed on TCR beta sequences and their occurrence across donors. In an earlier analysis of around 540 of the donors, high-throughput TCR beta sequencing was used to judge whether each TCR beta V gene segment behaved as functional or pseudogenic. Alongside the repertoire data, information on donor age, sex, ethnicity and CMV serostatus was compiled. In a later genetic analysis, genome-wide SNP genotypes for about 55% of the roughly 700 donors were used, and that subset was treated as a discovery cohort. Every repertoire in the discovery cohort had been generated on one and the same sequencing platform. HLA typing covered class I and class II loci at four-digit resolution. The number of donors typed differed by locus, with roughly 629-640 for A, B, C, DRB1 and DQB1, roughly 520 for DQA1, under 610 for DPA1, and around 460 for DPB1. Because of strong linkage in the cohort, roughly five DR-DQ haplotypes were treated as single units for association and clustering. Among around 400 genotyped donors of the cohort, an average of roughly 230,000 unique TCR beta nucleotide sequences was sequenced per donor, of which about 19% were non-productive.

The cohort was made up of roughly 670 healthy bone marrow donors. At the time of sampling, every cohort member was nominally healthy, though immune exposures that went unrecorded were likely present. The donor was CMV seronegative and was included in the group of over 300 seronegative cohort members. A peripheral blood sample was provided by each donor, and peripheral blood mononuclear cells were used for TCR beta sequencing. Genomic DNA extraction from the blood cell samples was performed with the Qiagen DNeasy Blood Extraction Kit. Broader findings and caveats from the paper: In a later analysis, 15,000 to 20,000 TCR beta sequences were associated with specific HLA alleles at a false discovery rate of 0.05. In vitro tests confirmed that a few of the cytomegalovirus-associated TCR beta chains recognize cytomegalovirus antigens. According to a later genetic analysis, donors in an Asian-associated ancestry cluster had fewer N-insertions in productive TCRs than the approximately 710-donor mean. In a later analysis, the rate of TCR association differed among HLA loci, with DRB1 alleles having the most associated TCRs and HLA-C alleles having the fewest. It was suggested by the authors that the approach could potentially be generalized to other disease states and immunological phenotypes. A total of roughly 160 TCR beta chains were listed by the study as associated with cytomegalovirus. An association between a missense DCLRE1C variant and V-gene and J-gene trimming of TCR beta chains was found in a later genetic analysis and replicated in an independent cohort. A later analysis found that HLA-associated TCR beta chains were more clonally expanded and had lower generation probabilities than equally common non-associated chains. Because HLA typing was missing for some donors at each locus, association tests included only the typed subset. The presence/absence analyses assumed that sequencing depth was roughly uniform across donors, and that assumption may not be true. In both the original and validation cohorts, the classifier was reported to diagnose cytomegalovirus status with high specificity and sensitivity. The 87-base-pair reads could not distinguish some IMGT-functional V segments, including TRBV6-2 and TRBV6-3, so those segments were excluded. A further reported finding was that TCR beta sequences accurately predicted the HLA-A and HLA-B alleles for most subjects in the first cohort. Correlated functional status among segregating V segments might reflect linkage disequilibrium, but an unknown experimental factor could not be ruled out. In a later analysis, several top co-occurrence clusters were reported to appear linked to parvovirus B19, influenza, CMV and Epstein-Barr virus. Because counts were too low, about 18 rarely observed V segments, including chromosome 9 orphons, were excluded from the earlier analysis of under 650 of the donors. According to a later analysis, most CMV-associated TCR beta chains appeared to be HLA-restricted, and the HLA associations seemed to be driven largely by CMV exposure. Strong co-occurrence of HLA alleles, especially DR and DQ, made assigning TCR associations to individual alleles difficult. This cohort had only TCR beta chains sequenced, and the lack of alpha or paired-chain data limited which features could be detected. An earlier analysis of 450 to 750 of the donors showed that most TCR beta V segments appeared in productive rearrangements either about 90% or about 30% of the time, which broadly matched IMGT annotations. A cluster of highly shared sequence variants was judged likely to represent a technical artifact of the sequencing pipeline. While some public TCRs were present in many individuals, most TCR sequences turned up only very rarely across donors. Immune exposure information for the cohort was limited to CMV serostatus.

The germline V gene sets CDR1 to MDHEN and CDR2 to SYDVKM. Counted from cysteine to phenylalanine, this CDR3 has 13 amino acids. Kept here is only the CDR3 DNA, which spans 39 bases and is read in frame from base 1. V lost 10 bases and J lost 4 bases; the stretch between them is 14 bases long. Recombination connected TRBV28 to TRBJ1-3; TRBD1 is a weak D gene call, 6 bases matching. The source of this sequence is a woman aged 40-49 years in good health and CMV-seronegative. Sequenced: PBMCs. The CDR3 sequence is CANPEGGGNTIYF. Here is the DNA: TGTGCCAACCCGGAGGGGGGGGGAAACACCATATATTTT.